A single TCR beta chain is shown here with its context. Under the authors' procedure: The assay estimated nucleated cells by amplifying reference gene primers. The protocol was immunoSEQ multiplex PCR, while the TCRdb copy is restricted to in-frame clones and leaves out a portion. The V and J calls and clone size were taken over from that table, and D and trimming were inferred from the DNA. Among over 200,000 clones listed, 85% to 90% were seen once. Per germline, CDR1 SNHLY and CDR2 FYNNEI. Trimming left V 3 bases short and J 7 bases short, with 10 bases between. CDR3 length: 13 residues. These data originate in a study of blood T cell repertoires in COVID-19. About the study: Spain, Italy and the United States supplied samples that represented acute and convalescent COVID-19.

The sample consisted of PBMCs or T cells enriched from blood (not recorded which). The clonotype originates from a young woman with acute COVID-19. V usage is TRBV2 and J usage is TRBJ1-5; D not certain. The CDR3 DNA is TGTGCCAGCAGTGAGGGCAAGATCCAGCCCCAGCATTTT. This encodes CASSEGKIQPQHF.